This T cell receptor (beta chain) was captured by sequencing in a study of T-cell reconstitution after alpha-beta-depleted transplantation in children. CDR1 is SGHTA, CDR2 FQGTGA, per germline. After removal of 4 bases from V and 3 bases from J, the junction contained 11 bases not matched to a gene. The CDR3 is 17 amino acids. Using unique molecular identifiers, the investigators prepared the TCRbeta library. TCRdb fed the PCR reads into MiXCR, producing one record per CDR3 protein. The table has 250,000 to 400,000 distinct CDR3 sequences, about a quarter seen once; the top ten hold 11%. Overall study findings and caveats: Surviving thymic progenitors and recipient T cells were the source of high TCRbeta diversity at day 60 in some patients. A year had passed since transplant, and T-cell counts and diversity by then came mostly from newly produced T cells. Several hundred rapidly expanded clones from non-depleted graft cells reportedly supplied alpha-beta T cells about two months post-transplant.

This clonotype was seen more than once but under ten times. Its antigen is unknown. This TCR derives from a male patient younger than 18 who had a stem cell transplant for acute lymphoblastic leukemia, so the T cells may come from the graft donor. This rearrangement joins TRBV7-3 to TRBJ2-3; 9 bases match TRBD2. The sequencing used PBMCs, mostly from graft donor cells, collected 180 days after TCRalphabeta/CD19-depleted stem cell transplant. CDR3 coding DNA: TGTGCCAGCAGCTCACCAGCGGGAGGTCGGAGGACAGATACGCAGTATTTT. This sequence encodes CASSSPAGGRRTDTQYF.